The rows below give T cell receptor beta chains drawn from one sample of a study of cytotoxic CD8 clonotypes in ibrutinib-treated CLL. Repertoires were generated with immunoSEQ multiplex PCR, while TCRdb's copy carries only in-frame clones and drops some. The data show 200,000 to 250,000 clones, approximately 70% seen once. The sample here was PBMCs, taken after 12 months of ibrutinib treatment. The source of these receptors is a human donor with chronic lymphocytic leukemia. Each CDR3 is given with its conserved first and last residue. The order of the fields is CDR3 protein, CDR3 DNA, D gene, V gene, clone size, J gene. The D gene is left open where the match is weak. Only part of the rows carry a size: once, few, many, or a class if the clone is expanded.

CASSLEAGPGHEQYF | TGCGCCAGCAGCTTGGAGGCGGGCCCGGGGCACGAGCAGTACTTC | . | TRBV5-1 | . | TRBJ2-7
CASSTDRGPGDTQYF | TGTGCCAGCAGCACCGACAGGGGGCCAGGAGATACGCAGTATTTT | TRBD1 | TRBV7-6 | . | TRBJ2-3
CAGPQREGNYGYTF | TGCGCCGGGCCCCAGAGGGAGGGTAACTATGGCTACACCTTC | . | TRBV10-1 | . | TRBJ1-2
CAISETGQGLNIQYF | TGTGCCATCAGTGAGACCGGACAGGGGTTAAACATTCAGTACTTC | TRBD1 | TRBV10-3 | . | TRBJ2-4
CASSLVGQQETQYF | TGTGCCAGCAGCTTGGTAGGGCAGCAAGAGACCCAGTACTTC | . | TRBV5-4 | . | TRBJ2-5
CASSPFGSRAAFF | TGTGCCAGCAGCCCATTCGGGAGCAGGGCGGCTTTCTTT | . | TRBV14 | . | TRBJ1-1
CAWSPPEAGGQDTQYF | TGTGCCTGGAGCCCCCCAGAGGCGGGAGGGCAAGATACGCAGTATTTT | TRBD2 | TRBV30 | once | TRBJ2-3
CASRRQGAEVAQHF | TGTGCCAGCAGGAGACAGGGCGCCGAGGTGGCCCAGCATTTT | TRBD1 | TRBV6-6 | . | TRBJ1-5
CASRSGDTYSYGYTF | TGTGCCAGCAGGTCCGGTGACACCTACTCCTATGGCTACACCTTC | . | TRBV27 | . | TRBJ1-2
CASREALWGNTIYF | TGTGCCAGCAGAGAAGCCCTTTGGGGAAACACCATATATTTT | . | TRBV6-5 | . | TRBJ1-3
CASSPGTVYNSPLHF | TGTGCCAGTAGTCCGGGGACGGTATATAATTCACCCCTCCACTTT | . | TRBV19 | . | TRBJ1-6
CASSIRQGPGELFF | TGCGCCAGCAGCATACGACAGGGGCCCGGGGAGCTGTTTTTT | TRBD1 | TRBV5-1 | . | TRBJ2-2
CAWSVRLAGSNQPQHF | TGTGCCTGGAGTGTACGGCTCGCGGGGAGCAATCAGCCCCAGCATTTT | . | TRBV30 | . | TRBJ1-5
CASSAVTGAAAQYF | TGCGCCAGCAGCGCGGTGACAGGGGCGGCGGCGCAGTATTTT | TRBD1 | TRBV5-1 | few | TRBJ2-3
CAWSVGDFSNQPQHF | TGTGCCTGGAGTGTAGGTGACTTTAGCAATCAGCCCCAGCATTTT | . | TRBV30 | few | TRBJ1-5
CASSQKDFYIGHF | TGTGCCAGCAGCCAAAAAGATTTCTACATAGGGCACTTC | . | TRBV14 | . | TRBJ2-5
CASSPRTGGVRDTQYF | TGTGCCAGCAGCCCCAGGACAGGGGGCGTTCGGGATACGCAGTATTTT | TRBD1 | TRBV7-6 | . | TRBJ2-3
CASSLWDRLNGYTF | TGTGCCAGCAGTTTATGGGACAGGTTGAATGGCTACACCTTC | TRBD1 | TRBV28 | once | TRBJ1-2
CASSPGGRGTQETQYF | TGTGCCAGCAGCCCAGGCGGCAGGGGGACACAGGAGACCCAGTACTTC | TRBD1 | TRBV7-3 | few | TRBJ2-5
CASSTGMIAEAFF | TGTGCCAGCAGCACAGGGATGATCGCTGAAGCTTTCTTT | . | TRBV7-3 | . | TRBJ1-1
CASTPGGQGASGNTIYF | TGTGCCAGCACCCCCGGGGGACAGGGGGCCTCTGGAAACACCATATATTTT | TRBD1 | TRBV9 | . | TRBJ1-3
CASSVTSGRRTGELFF | TGTGCCAGCAGCGTAACTAGCGGGAGACGCACCGGGGAGCTGTTTTTT | TRBD2 | TRBV9 | . | TRBJ2-2
CASSGGGGSYEQYF | TGTGCCAGCAGTGGAGGGGGTGGCTCCTACGAGCAGTACTTC | . | TRBV2 | . | TRBJ2-7
CASSYHRWGPETQYF | TGCGCCAGCAGCTACCACAGGTGGGGCCCAGAGACCCAGTACTTC | . | TRBV5-1 | . | TRBJ2-5
CATSRDVRGDQPQHF | TGTGCCACCAGCAGAGATGTAAGGGGGGATCAGCCCCAGCATTTT | . | TRBV15 | . | TRBJ1-5
CASSLEGGSSYNEQFF | TGCGCCAGCAGCTTGGAAGGCGGTAGCTCCTACAATGAGCAGTTCTTC | . | TRBV5-1 | few | TRBJ2-1
CASSRGRSAGELFF | TGTGCCAGTAGTAGGGGGAGGAGCGCCGGGGAGCTGTTTTTT | . | TRBV19 | . | TRBJ2-2
CASSFGLAGEEQYF | TGTGCCAGCAGCTTCGGTCTAGCGGGAGAGGAGCAGTACTTC | TRBD2 | TRBV7-8 | . | TRBJ2-7
CASSYSQGPTEAFF | TGTGCCAGCAGTTACTCCCAGGGGCCCACTGAAGCTTTCTTT | . | TRBV6-5 | . | TRBJ1-1
CAWRGTVRGEGYTF | TGTGCATGGAGGGGGACAGTCAGAGGAGAGGGCTACACCTTC | TRBD1 | TRBV30 | few | TRBJ1-2
CASKGLRVHQPQHF | TGTGCCAGCAAGGGTTTGAGGGTCCATCAGCCCCAGCATTTT | . | TRBV27 | few | TRBJ1-5
CASSQDRDPYGYTF | TGCGCCAGCAGCCAAGATAGGGACCCCTATGGCTACACCTTC | . | TRBV4-1 | once | TRBJ1-2
CAWSSQAAGNQPQHF | TGTGCCTGGAGTAGCCAGGCCGCGGGCAATCAGCCCCAGCATTTT | . | TRBV30 | . | TRBJ1-5
CSVEDKDSYGYTF | TGCAGCGTTGAAGATAAGGACAGCTATGGCTACACCTTC | . | TRBV29-1 | . | TRBJ1-2
CASSPSQTATNEKLFF | TGTGCCAGCTCACCCTCGCAGACTGCAACTAATGAAAAACTGTTTTTT | . | TRBV18 | . | TRBJ1-4
CASSPGGWNYGYTF | TGTGCCAGCAGTCCCGGGGGGTGGAACTATGGCTACACCTTC | . | TRBV6-5 | few | TRBJ1-2
CASSLQNSGVIGYTF | TGTGCCAGCAGCCTACAAAACTCGGGGGTTATAGGCTACACCTTC | . | TRBV5-4 | . | TRBJ1-2
CASSPTSDRIYTGELFF | TGTGCCAGCAGCCCAACCTCTGACAGGATATACACCGGGGAGCTGTTTTTT | . | TRBV7-3 | few | TRBJ2-2
CASSQDQSGGNNYGYTF | TGTGCCAGCAGCCAAGATCAATCGGGGGGCAACAACTATGGCTACACCTTC | . | TRBV4-2 | once | TRBJ1-2
CASSNSGSGTGELFF | TGTGCCAGCAGTAATAGCGGGAGTGGCACCGGGGAGCTGTTTTTT | TRBD2 | TRBV6-5 | few | TRBJ2-2
CASLRDPLGEQYF | TGTGCCAGCCTCCGGGACCCCCTCGGCGAGCAGTACTTC | . | TRBV18 | . | TRBJ2-7
CATSTRWTPTNEKLFF | TGTGCCACCAGCACACGATGGACACCAACTAATGAAAAACTGTTTTTT | . | TRBV15 | . | TRBJ1-4
CASSIDRANQPQHF | TGTGCCAGCAGCATAGACAGGGCTAATCAGCCCCAGCATTTT | TRBD1 | TRBV5-4 | few | TRBJ1-5
CASSLALLSNEQFF | TGTGCCAGCAGCTTGGCACTCCTGTCCAATGAGCAGTTCTTC | . | TRBV5-8 | . | TRBJ2-1
CASSYGNYEQYF | TGTGCCAGCAGTTACGGCAACTACGAGCAGTACTTC | . | TRBV6-6 | . | TRBJ2-7
CASSSHLEQYF | TGTGCCAGCAGCTCTCACCTGGAGCAGTACTTC | . | TRBV5-6 | . | TRBJ2-7
CASSLSPAGNTIYF | TGTGCCAGTAGTCTATCGCCAGCCGGAAACACCATATATTTT | . | TRBV19 | . | TRBJ1-3
CASRTSGGGHNEQFF | TGTGCCAGCAGAACGAGCGGGGGAGGACACAATGAGCAGTTCTTC | TRBD2 | TRBV6-5 | . | TRBJ2-1
CASSAGGSETQYF | TGCGCCAGCAGCGCAGGGGGCTCGGAGACCCAGTACTTC | TRBD1 | TRBV5-1 | . | TRBJ2-5
CASSHETSGAYNEQFF | TGCGCCAGCAGCCACGAGACTAGCGGGGCCTACAATGAGCAGTTCTTC | TRBD2 | TRBV4-1 | . | TRBJ2-1
CASSPGTGASVYGYTF | TGCGCCAGCAGCCCCGGGACAGGAGCGTCAGTCTATGGCTACACCTTC | TRBD1 | TRBV5-1 | few | TRBJ1-2
CASSQGLRAGGTKNIQYF | TGTGCCAGCAGCCAAGGTTTGAGGGCAGGGGGAACCAAAAACATTCAGTACTTC | TRBD1 | TRBV14 | . | TRBJ2-4
CASSLGGLVGEQYF | TGTGCCAGCAGTCTGGGGGGACTAGTAGGGGAGCAGTACTTC | TRBD2 | TRBV28 | . | TRBJ2-7
CASSIRDLQFF | TGTGCCAGCAGTATCCGGGACCTTCAGTTCTTC | . | TRBV28 | . | TRBJ2-1